The clone carrying this T cell receptor beta chain was observed once. Its antigen is undetermined. This sample was taken from a study of CD8 T cells in ankylosing spondylitis. Study-wide findings and caveats: Matched synovial fluid from ankylosing spondylitis patients was reported to be enriched for disease-linked clones. There was a TCR beta motif, made of several highly homologous variants, that appeared characteristic of ankylosing spondylitis blood. Earlier work had already found some motif variants in reactive arthritis synovial fluid and blood.

The trim removed 1 base at V and 1 base at J, leaving 12 bases unmatched. CDR1 is LNHDA, CDR2 SQIVND, per germline (reference sequence). The length of the CDR3 is 19 residues. The TCR beta libraries were generated through quantitative 5'-RACE incorporating molecular barcodes. TCRdb used MiXCR to reprocess the 5' RACE reads, holding one entry per CDR3 protein. The sample yields approximately 150,000 distinct CDR3 sequences, under 35% seen once. This chain uses TRBV19 with TRBJ2-4, with 8 bases identical to TRBD2. The sequenced material came from synovial fluid, either unsorted or a sorted T cell fraction (not recorded which). The receptor was derived from a male donor with ankylosing spondylitis. Here the CDR3 reads CASSIAVAGSGFAKNIQYF. The CDR3 region has the DNA TGTGCCAGTAGTATAGCAGTAGCGGGAAGTGGTTTTGCCAAAAACATTCAGTACTTC.